This T cell receptor beta chain came from a study of cytomegalovirus exposure and HLA in healthy donors. Overall study findings and caveats: The authors reported that TCR beta sequences could predict HLA-A and HLA-B alleles. These predictions were accurate for most subjects in the first cohort. A later analysis appeared to link common viral pathogens to several of the most significant clusters. Versus the roughly 670-donor mean, an Asian-associated ancestry cluster reportedly showed fewer N-insertions in a later analysis.

J was trimmed by 7 bases and V by 7 bases; bases with no gene match: 9. Germline V CDR1 and CDR2: LNHDA, SQIVND (reference sequence). This CDR3 has 14 amino acids. The PCR contained 60 Vbeta and 13 Jbeta primers. Repertoires were generated with immunoSEQ multiplex PCR, while TCRdb's copy carries only in-frame clones and drops some. The data contain 150,000 to 200,000 clones, 78% of them singletons. Details on this clone: Its antigen remains unidentified.

The gene calls are TRBV19 and TRBJ2-2; 7 bases map to TRBD2. The source is a woman aged 45-59 years in good health and CMV-seropositive. Specimen: PBMCs. The CDR3 nucleotides are TGTGCCAGTACCCCCCGCGGGAGTATCGGGGAGCTGTTTTTT. As protein: CASTPRGSIGELFF.